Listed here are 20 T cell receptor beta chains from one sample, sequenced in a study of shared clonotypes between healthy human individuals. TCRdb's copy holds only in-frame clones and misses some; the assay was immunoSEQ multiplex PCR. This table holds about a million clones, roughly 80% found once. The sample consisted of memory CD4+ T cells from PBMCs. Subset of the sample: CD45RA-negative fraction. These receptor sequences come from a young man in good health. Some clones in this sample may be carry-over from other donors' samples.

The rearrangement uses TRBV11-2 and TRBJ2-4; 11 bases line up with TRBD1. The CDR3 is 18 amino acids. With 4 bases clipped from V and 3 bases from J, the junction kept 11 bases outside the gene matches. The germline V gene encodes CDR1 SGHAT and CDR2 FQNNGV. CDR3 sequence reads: CASSSAGQGDRVKNIQYF. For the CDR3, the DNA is TGTGCCAGCAGCTCCGCGGGACAGGGGGATAGAGTCAAAAACATTCAGTACTTC.

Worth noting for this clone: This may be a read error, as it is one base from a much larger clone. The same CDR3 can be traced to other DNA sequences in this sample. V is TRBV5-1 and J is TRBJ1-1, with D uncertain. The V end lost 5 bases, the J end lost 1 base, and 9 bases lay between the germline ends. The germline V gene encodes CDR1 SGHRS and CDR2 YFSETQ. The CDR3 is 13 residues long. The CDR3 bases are TGCGCCAGCAGGTCGGACGGGAACACTGAAGCTTTCTTT. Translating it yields CASRSDGNTEAFF. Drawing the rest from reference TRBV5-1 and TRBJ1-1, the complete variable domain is KAGVTQTPRYLIKTRGQQVTLSCSPISGHRSVSWYQQTPGQGLQFLFEYFSETQRNKGNFPGRFSGRQFSNSRSEMNVSTLELGDSALYLCASRSDGNTEAFFGQGTRLTVV.

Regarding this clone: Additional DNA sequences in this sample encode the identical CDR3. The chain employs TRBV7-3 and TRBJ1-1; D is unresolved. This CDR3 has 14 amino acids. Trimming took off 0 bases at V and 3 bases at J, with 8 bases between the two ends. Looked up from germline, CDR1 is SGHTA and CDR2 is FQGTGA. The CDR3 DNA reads TGTGCCAGCAGCTTAACCGGCGGGGACACTGAAGCTTTCTTT. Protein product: CASSLTGGDTEAFF.

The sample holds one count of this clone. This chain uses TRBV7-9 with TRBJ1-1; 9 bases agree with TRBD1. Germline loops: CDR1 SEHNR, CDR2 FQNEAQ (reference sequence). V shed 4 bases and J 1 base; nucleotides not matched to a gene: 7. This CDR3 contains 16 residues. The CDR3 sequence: CASSSGQGTRNTEAFF. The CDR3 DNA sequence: TGTGCCAGCAGCTCGGGACAGGGTACGAGGAACACTGAAGCTTTCTTT.

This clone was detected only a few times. CDR3 region: CASSLTRHDEQYF. DNA of the CDR3: TGTGCCAGCAGCTTAACGCGACACGACGAGCAGTACTTC. The chain couples TRBV7-3 to TRBJ2-7, with D unclear. Trimming removed 0 bases from V and 5 bases from J, with 8 bases in between. The CDR3 sequence is 13 residues long. The V gene's germline CDR1 is SGHTA and CDR2 FQGTGA.

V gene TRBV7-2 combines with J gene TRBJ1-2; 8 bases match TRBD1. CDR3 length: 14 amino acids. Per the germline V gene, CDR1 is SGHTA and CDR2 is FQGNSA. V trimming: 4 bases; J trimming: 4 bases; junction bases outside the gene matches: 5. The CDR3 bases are TGTGCCAGCAGCTCCGGACAGGGTGGCTATGGCTACACCTTC. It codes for CASSSGQGGYGYTF.

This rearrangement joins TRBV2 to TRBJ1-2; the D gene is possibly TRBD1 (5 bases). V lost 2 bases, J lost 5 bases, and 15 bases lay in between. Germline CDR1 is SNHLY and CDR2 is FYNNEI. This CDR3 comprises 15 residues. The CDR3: CASSEQGKGTYGYTF. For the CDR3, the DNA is TGTGCCAGCAGTGAACAGGGAAAGGGGACTTATGGCTACACCTTC. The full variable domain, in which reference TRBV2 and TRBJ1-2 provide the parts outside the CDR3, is EPEVTQTPSHQVTQMGQEVILRCVPISNHLYFYWYRQILGQKVEFLVSFYNNEISEKSEIFDDQFSVERPDGSNFTLKIRSTKLEDSAMYFCASSEQGKGTYGYTFGSGTRLTVV.

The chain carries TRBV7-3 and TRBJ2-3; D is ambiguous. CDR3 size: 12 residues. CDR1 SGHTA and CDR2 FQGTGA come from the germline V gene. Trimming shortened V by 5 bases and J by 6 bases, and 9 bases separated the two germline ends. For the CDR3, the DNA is TGTGCCAGCAGCCCAGACTCGGATACGCAGTATTTT. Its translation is CASSPDSDTQYF.

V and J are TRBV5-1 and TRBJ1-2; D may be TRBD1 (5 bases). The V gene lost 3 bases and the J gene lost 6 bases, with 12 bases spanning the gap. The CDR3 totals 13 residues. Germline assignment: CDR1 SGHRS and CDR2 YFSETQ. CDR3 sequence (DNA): TGCGCCAGCAGCTATTCCGGGGGAGATGGCTACACCTTC. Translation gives CASSYSGGDGYTF.

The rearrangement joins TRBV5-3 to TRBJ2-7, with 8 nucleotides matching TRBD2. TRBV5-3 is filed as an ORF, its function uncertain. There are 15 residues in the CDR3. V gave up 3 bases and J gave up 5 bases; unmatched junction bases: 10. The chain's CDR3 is CARSSLAGLFNEQYF. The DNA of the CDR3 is TGTGCCAGAAGCTCCTTAGCGGGATTATTCAACGAGCAGTACTTC.

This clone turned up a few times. The CDR3 coding sequence is TGTGCCAGTAGTACTCGGACAGGGTCTAGCAATCAGCCCCAGCATTTT. It codes for CASSTRTGSSNQPQHF. This chain links TRBV19 with TRBJ1-5; 8 bases match TRBD1. The length of the CDR3 is 16 residues. Germline V lookup: CDR1 LNHDA, CDR2 SQIVND (reference sequence). V dropped 4 bases and J dropped 0; count of bases not matched to a gene: 5.

CDR3 nucleotide sequence: TGCGCCAGCAGCTTGGGGCAGGGGGTCGGTCAGCCCCAGCATTTT. Translation: CASSLGQGVGQPQHF. The chain employs TRBV5-1 and TRBJ1-5; TRBD1 matches 7 bases. The CDR3 length is 15 residues. V shed 0 bases, J shed 6 bases, and the junction held 6 bases outside the gene matches. CDR1 is SGHRS, CDR2 YFSETQ, per germline.

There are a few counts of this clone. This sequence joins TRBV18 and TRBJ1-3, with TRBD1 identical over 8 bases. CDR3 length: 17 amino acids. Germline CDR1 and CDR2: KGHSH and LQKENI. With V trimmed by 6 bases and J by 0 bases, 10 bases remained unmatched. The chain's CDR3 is CASSDSVGQGSGNTIYF. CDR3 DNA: TGTGCCAGCTCCGATTCCGTAGGACAGGGCTCTGGAAACACCATATATTTT. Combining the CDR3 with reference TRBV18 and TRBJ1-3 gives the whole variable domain NAGVMQNPRHLVRRRGQEARLRCSPMKGHSHVYWYRQLPEEGLKFMVYLQKENIIDESGMPKERFSAEFPKEGPSILRIQQVVRGDSAAYFCASSDSVGQGSGNTIYFGEGSWLTVV.

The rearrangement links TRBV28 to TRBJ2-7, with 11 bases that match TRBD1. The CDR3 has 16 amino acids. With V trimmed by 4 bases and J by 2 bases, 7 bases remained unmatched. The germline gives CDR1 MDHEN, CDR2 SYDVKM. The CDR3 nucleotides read TGTGCCAGCAGTTCGGCCACGGGACAGGGGGCCTACGAGCAGTACTTC. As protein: CASSSATGQGAYEQYF.

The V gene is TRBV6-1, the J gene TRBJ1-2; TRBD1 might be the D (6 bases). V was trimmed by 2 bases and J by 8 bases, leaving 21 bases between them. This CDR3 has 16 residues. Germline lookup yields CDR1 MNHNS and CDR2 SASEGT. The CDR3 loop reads CASSEIHRVPSGGYTF. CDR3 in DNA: TGTGCCAGCAGTGAAATTCACAGGGTCCCTAGCGGGGGCTACACCTTC.

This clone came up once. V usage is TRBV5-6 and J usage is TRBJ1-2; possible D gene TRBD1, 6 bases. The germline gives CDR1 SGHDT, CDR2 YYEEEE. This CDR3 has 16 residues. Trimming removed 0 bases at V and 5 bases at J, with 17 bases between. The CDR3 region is CASSLAGAGAIYGYTF. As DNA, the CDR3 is TGTGCCAGCAGCTTGGCCGGCGCAGGGGCTATTTATGGCTACACCTTC.

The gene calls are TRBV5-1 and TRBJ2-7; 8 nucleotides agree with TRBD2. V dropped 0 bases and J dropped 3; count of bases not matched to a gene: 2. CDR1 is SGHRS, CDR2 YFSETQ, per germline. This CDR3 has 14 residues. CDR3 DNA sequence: TGCGCCAGCAGCTTGGGACTAGCGATCTACGAGCAGTACTTC. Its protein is CASSLGLAIYEQYF.

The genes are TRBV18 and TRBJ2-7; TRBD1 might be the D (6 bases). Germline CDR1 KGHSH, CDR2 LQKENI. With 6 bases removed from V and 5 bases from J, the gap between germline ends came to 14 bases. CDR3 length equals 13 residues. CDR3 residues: CASSQGRRDEQYF. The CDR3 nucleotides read TGTGCCAGCTCGCAGGGGCGCCGCGACGAGCAGTACTTC.

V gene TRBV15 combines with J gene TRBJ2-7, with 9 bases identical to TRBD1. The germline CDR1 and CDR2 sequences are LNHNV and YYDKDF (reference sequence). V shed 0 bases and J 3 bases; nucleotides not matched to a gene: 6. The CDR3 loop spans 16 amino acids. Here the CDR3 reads CATSREPGQGFYEQYF. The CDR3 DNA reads TGTGCCACCAGCAGAGAACCGGGACAGGGCTTCTACGAGCAGTACTTC.

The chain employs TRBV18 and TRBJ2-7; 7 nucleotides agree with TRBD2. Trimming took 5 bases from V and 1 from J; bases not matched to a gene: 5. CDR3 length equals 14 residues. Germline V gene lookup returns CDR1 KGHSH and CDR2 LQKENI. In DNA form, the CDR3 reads TGTGCCAGCTCAAGCCTAGCGGATTCCTACGAGCAGTACTTC. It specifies CASSSLADSYEQYF.